This T cell receptor (beta chain) was observed in a study of T cells in Graves' hyperthyroidism and ophthalmopathy. Looking at the study overall: Initial diagnosis, before any treatment, was when peripheral blood was collected. Study-wide findings and caveats: Blood also held most thyroid clonotypes expanded beyond 0.001.

Ophthalmopathy patients all had a Clinical Activity Score of at least 3, a NOSPECS grade of at least 4 and disease under 3 months old. The source of the PBMCs was 10 ml of fresh peripheral blood. The CDR3 spans 15 residues. The germline V gene has CDR1 LGHNA and CDR2 YSLEER. On this clonotype: Antigen specificity is unknown. Just one base apart from a much larger clone, this may be a read error.

Amplification yielded TCR beta CDR3 regions, with RNA transcripts as the source. When the TCR CDR3 underwent first-round RT-PCR, the HTBI primer set was used. TCRdb re-called the multiplex PCR reads with MiXCR, one entry per CDR3 protein. The sample lists 530,000 or so distinct CDR3 sequences, roughly 24% occurring once. The receptor was derived from a woman aged 30 to 39 with Graves' ophthalmopathy. The sample consisted of blood. The chain carries TRBV4-3 and TRBJ2-5, with 11 bases that match TRBD2. Written as DNA, the CDR3 is TGCGCCAGCAGCCAAAGGACTAGCGGGCAAGAGACCCAGGACTTC. Protein sequence: CASSQRTSGQETQDF.